Listed here are 11 T cell receptor beta chains from one sample, sequenced in a study of cytomegalovirus exposure and HLA in healthy donors. The study ran its PCR with 60 Vbeta and 13 Jbeta primers. Only in-frame clones appear in the TCRdb table, and some are missing; sequencing was by immunoSEQ multiplex PCR. This sample has 150,000 or so clones, with roughly 80% found just once. The sample was PBMCs. These receptors originate from a man aged 40-49 years in good health and CMV-seronegative.

The chain carries TRBV28 and TRBJ1-5; the D gene is possibly TRBD1 (5 bases). The V gene's germline CDR1 is MDHEN and CDR2 SYDVKM. The CDR3 spans 13 residues. Trimming removed 5 bases at V and 7 bases at J, with 12 bases between. The CDR3 nucleotides read TGTGCCAGCAGTCTAGATGGGGGGCAGCCCCAGCATTTT. As protein: CASSLDGGQPQHF.

V gene TRBV29-1 combines with J gene TRBJ2-3; tentatively, D is TRBD2 (6 bases). Germline-derived CDR1 and CDR2 are SQVTM and ANQGSEA. The germline V and J ends were trimmed by 7 bases and 13 bases, with 18 bases remaining between them. This CDR3 is built from 11 residues. CDR3 coding DNA: TGCAGCGGGGCGGGGCCTACACTAGAGTATTTT. Its protein is CSGAGPTLEYF.

Only a few counts were recorded for this clone. The V and J genes are TRBV27 and TRBJ1-1; no reliable D call. The CDR3 is 13 amino acids. CDR1 MNHEY and CDR2 SMNVEV come from the germline V gene (reference sequence). The germline V and J ends were trimmed by 2 bases and 3 bases, with 7 bases remaining between them. CDR3 protein: CASSLLGDTEAFF. DNA of the CDR3: TGTGCCAGCAGTTTACTCGGGGACACTGAAGCTTTCTTT.

The gene calls are TRBV6-5 and TRBJ1-2; D is perhaps TRBD1 (6 bases). The CDR3 runs 15 residues. Trimming left V 1 base short and J 0 bases short, with 9 bases between. Germline CDR1 is MNHEY and CDR2 is SVGAGI. As DNA, the CDR3 is TGTGCCAGCAGTTACTATGGACAGACTAACTATGGCTACACCTTC. It is translated as CASSYYGQTNYGYTF.

The chain joins TRBV27 to TRBJ2-7; 9 nucleotides agree with TRBD1. The germline gives CDR1 MNHEY, CDR2 SMNVEV (reference sequence). This CDR3 is 14 amino acids long. V was clipped by 5 bases and J by 9 bases; unmatched bases: 11. This chain's CDR3 is CASSTTGGGEGQYF. DNA for the CDR3: TGTGCCAGCAGTACGACAGGGGGGGGTGAGGGGCAGTACTTC.

This clone was counted a few times. DNA of the CDR3: TGTGCCAGCAGCCCCCCCGGCCGGGTTTCGGGGTCTGAAGCTTTCTTT. Translating gives CASSPPGRVSGSEAFF. The chain couples TRBV14 to TRBJ1-1, with D unresolved. This CDR3 is 16 amino acids long. Per the germline V gene, CDR1 is SGHDN and CDR2 is FVKESK. V was shortened by 4 bases and J by 6 bases, with 21 bases between the two germline ends.

The chain joins TRBV6-5 to TRBJ1-2; D is unresolved. Germline CDR1 is MNHEY and CDR2 is SVGAGI. The CDR3 extends over 12 amino acids. Trimming shortened V by 0 bases and J by 7 bases, and 6 bases separated the two germline ends. CDR3 region: CASSYSESGYTF. As DNA, the CDR3 is TGTGCCAGCAGTTACTCCGAGTCTGGCTACACCTTC.

V usage is TRBV13 and J usage is TRBJ2-7, with a weak D call TRBD2 (7 bases). TRBJ2-5 matches the DNA end more closely, so the J call is doubtful. The CDR3 length is 15 residues. CDR1 is PRHDT and CDR2 is FYEKMQ in the germline V gene (reference sequence). The CDR3 region is CASSHQGRGQETQYF. Written as DNA, the CDR3 is TGTGCCAGCAGCCACCAGGGGAGGGGCCAAGAGACCCAGTACTTC.

This chain joins TRBV20-1 and TRBJ1-1; D unclear. Germline loops: CDR1 DFQATT, CDR2 SNEGSKA (reference sequence). The V end lost 7 bases, the J end lost 0 bases, and 6 bases lay between the germline ends. The CDR3 totals 11 residues. The DNA for the CDR3 is TGCAGTGTCCCGTTGAACACTGAAGCTTTCTTT. Protein product: CSVPLNTEAFF.

This clone was counted a few times. The rearrangement joins TRBV2 to TRBJ2-3; D gene uncertain. The germline V gene encodes CDR1 SNHLY and CDR2 FYNNEI. This CDR3 has 14 amino acids. Deletions cut 1 base from V and 2 bases from J, with 7 bases between. The CDR3 here is CASSEEMYTDTQYF. The CDR3 region has the DNA TGTGCCAGCAGTGAAGAAATGTACACAGATACGCAGTATTTT.

The table lists this clone with a count of one. The rearrangement uses TRBV7-3 and TRBJ2-1; 12 bases fit TRBD2. The CDR3 sequence is 15 residues long. CDR1 and CDR2 (germline): SGHTA, FQGTGA. V shed 5 bases and J 2 bases; nucleotides not matched to a gene: 1. The CDR3 coding sequence is TGTGCCAGCAGCCCTAGCGGGGGGGCCTACAATGAGCAGTTCTTC. Protein: CASSPSGGAYNEQFF.